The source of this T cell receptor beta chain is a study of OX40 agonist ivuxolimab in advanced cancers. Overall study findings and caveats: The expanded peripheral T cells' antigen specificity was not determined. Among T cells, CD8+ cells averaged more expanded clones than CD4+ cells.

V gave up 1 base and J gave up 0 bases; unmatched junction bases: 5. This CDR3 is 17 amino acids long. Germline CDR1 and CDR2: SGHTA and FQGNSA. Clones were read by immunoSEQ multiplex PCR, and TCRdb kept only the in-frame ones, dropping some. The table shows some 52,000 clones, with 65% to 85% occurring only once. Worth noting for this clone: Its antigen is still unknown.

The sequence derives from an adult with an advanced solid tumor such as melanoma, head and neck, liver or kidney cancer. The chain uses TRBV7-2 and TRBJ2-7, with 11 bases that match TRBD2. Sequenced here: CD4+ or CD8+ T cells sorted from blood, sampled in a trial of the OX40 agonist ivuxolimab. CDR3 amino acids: CASSLGLAGGSSYEQYF. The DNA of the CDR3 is TGTGCCAGCAGCTTAGGGCTAGCGGGGGGAAGCTCCTACGAGCAGTACTTC.